These T cell receptor beta chains were read from a single sample in a study of T cells in Graves' hyperthyroidism and ophthalmopathy. TCRdb re-called the multiplex PCR reads through MiXCR, storing one row per CDR3 protein. In the table there are 390,000 or so distinct CDR3 sequences, roughly 14% of which are singletons. The sample taken for sequencing was blood. These TCRs come from a man aged 18 to 30 with Graves' ophthalmopathy. Each CDR3 is given with its conserved first and last residue. A D gene is named only where the DNA matches it firmly. Clone size is not always given. Where it is, it says once, few, many or a class for expanded clones.

TGTGCCAGCTATCGGCTAGCGGGGGGCGTTGAAGAGACCCAGTACTTC,CASYRLAGGVEETQYF,TRBV6-1,TRBJ2-5,TRBD2,many
TGTGCCACCAGCAGAGATAAACAGGAAAAACTGTTTTTT,CATSRDKQEKLFF,TRBV15,TRBJ1-4,.,many
TGTGCCAGCAGTCAGGACAGCAGCACAGATACGCAGTATTTT,CASSQDSSTDTQYF,TRBV12-3/TRBV12-4,TRBJ2-3,.,many
TGTGCCAGCAGCCAATGGCTGGGGGGGGGGAATGAGCAGTTCTTC,CASSQWLGGGNEQFF,TRBV3-1,TRBJ2-1,TRBD2,few
TGTGCCAGCAGTAGGACTAGGCCCCACGAGCAGTACTTC,CASSRTRPHEQYF,TRBV12-3/TRBV12-4,TRBJ2-7,TRBD2,many
TGTGCCAGCAGCTTAGACCCCCCTAGTGAAGCTTTCTTT,CASSLDPPSEAFF,TRBV11-3,TRBJ1-1,.,many
TGTGCCAGTAGTCTCCGGGACAGGGACTACAATGAGCAGTTCTTC,CASSLRDRDYNEQFF,TRBV19,TRBJ2-1,TRBD1,few
TGTGCCAGCAGTCAGGGACAGGGTGTTTCGAACACCGGGGAGCTGTTTTTT,CASSQGQGVSNTGELFF,TRBV27,TRBJ2-2,TRBD1,many
TGTGCCAGCATCGATGTCGGGACATGGAGCGGGGAGCTGTTTTTT,CASIDVGTWSGELFF,TRBV6-1,TRBJ2-2,.,few
TGTGCCAGCAGCCAAGATTTGGCCTTCTACGAGCAGTACTTC,CASSQDLAFYEQYF,TRBV3-1,TRBJ2-7,.,few
TGTGCCAGTAGTATACTAGCGGGGGGAAAACGCAATGAGCAGTTCTTC,CASSILAGGKRNEQFF,TRBV19,TRBJ2-1,TRBD2,.
TGTGCCAGCAGCTCGAAGGGTCACAGGGTGTGGGAGCAGTACTTC,CASSSKGHRVWEQYF,TRBV6-1,TRBJ2-7,.,.
TGTGCCAGCAGTGAGAACGGTAGAAGGACCGGGGAGCTGTTTTTT,CASSENGRRTGELFF,TRBV25-1,TRBJ2-2,.,few
TGTGCCAGCAGTTCCTCAGGGGCGGGGGAGACCCAGTACTTC,CASSSSGAGETQYF,TRBV27,TRBJ2-5,.,many
TGTGCCAGCAGTGCCCTGTTGGTTACTGGAAACACCATATATTTT,CASSALLVTGNTIYF,TRBV6-1,TRBJ1-3,.,few
TGCGCCAGCAGCTTGGCCAGTATTAACTATGGCTACACCTTC,CASSLASINYGYTF,TRBV5-1,TRBJ1-2,.,many
TGCGCCAGCAGCCTGGGGCGGGATTGGGTAAATGAGCAGTTCTTC,CASSLGRDWVNEQFF,TRBV4-1,TRBJ2-1,.,.
TGCGCCAGCAGCCGTATAGGGCTTACAGGGGCCAACGTCCTGACTTTC,CASSRIGLTGANVLTF,TRBV5-1,TRBJ2-6,.,many
TGCAGTGCTAGCCACGCGGGGGCCATGAACACTGAAGCTTTCTTT,CSASHAGAMNTEAFF,TRBV20-1,TRBJ1-1,.,many
TGTGCCAGCAGTGAACCTGGCAGGGGAATTCAGTATGGCTACACCTTC,CASSEPGRGIQYGYTF,TRBV6-1,TRBJ1-2,.,many
TGTGCCATCAGTGACGACAGCTTCTATGGCTACACCTTC,CAISDDSFYGYTF,TRBV10-3,TRBJ1-2,.,.